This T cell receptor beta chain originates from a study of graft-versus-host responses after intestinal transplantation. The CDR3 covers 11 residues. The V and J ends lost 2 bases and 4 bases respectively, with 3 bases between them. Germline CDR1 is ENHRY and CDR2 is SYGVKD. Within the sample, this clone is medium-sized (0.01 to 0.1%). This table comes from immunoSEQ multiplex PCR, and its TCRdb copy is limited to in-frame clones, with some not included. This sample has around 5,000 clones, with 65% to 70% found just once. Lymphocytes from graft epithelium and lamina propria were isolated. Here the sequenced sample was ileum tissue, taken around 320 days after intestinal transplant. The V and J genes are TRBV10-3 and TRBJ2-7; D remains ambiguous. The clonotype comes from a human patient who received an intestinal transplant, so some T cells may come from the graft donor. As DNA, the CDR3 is TGTGCCATCAGTGAGGAGTACGAGCAGTACTTC. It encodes CAISEEYEQYF.